The present TCR beta chain was sequenced within a study of blood T cell repertoires in COVID-19. Study background: Researchers got acute and convalescent COVID-19 samples from the United States, Italy and Spain. PBMCs, B-cell-depleted T cells, or T cells provided the cDNA or gDNA that made up the material.

Under the authors' procedure: For nucleated cells, counts were estimated from reference gene primer amplification. Only in-frame clones appear in the TCRdb table, and some are missing; sequencing was by immunoSEQ multiplex PCR. That table furnishes V, J and clone size, whereas the DNA furnished D and trimming. The sample holds roughly 170,000 clones, approximately 87% seen once. Trimming took 2 bases from V and 4 from J, leaving 14 bases between them. The CDR3 runs to 16 residues. Looked up from germline, CDR1 is KGHSH and CDR2 is LQKENI. The sequenced material came from peripheral blood. The sequence came from a man between 65 and 85 years old with active or convalescent COVID-19. This chain joins TRBV18 and TRBJ2-2, with D tentatively TRBD2 (6 bases). CDR3 amino acids: CASSPRAGTTTGELFF. The CDR3 bases are TGTGCCAGCTCACCAAGGGCGGGAACGACCACCGGGGAGCTGTTTTTT.